The clone carrying this TCR beta chain was picked up one time. As processed by the authors: Estimates of nucleated cell counts were drawn from the amplification of reference gene primers. Sequencing used immunoSEQ multiplex PCR; TCRdb keeps in-frame clones, though not all of them. For V, J and clone size, that table is used; D and trimming come from the DNA. The sample consists of tens of thousands of clones, roughly 91% of them appearing once. These data come from a study of blood T cell repertoires in COVID-19. Study background: PBMCs, B-cell-depleted T cells, or T cells were the source of the cDNA or gDNA that made up the material.

Germline V CDR1 and CDR2: SGHRS, YFSETQ. This CDR3 has 19 residues. V lost 4 bases to trimming and J lost 7 bases; unmatched junction nucleotides: 19. This chain links TRBV5-1 with TRBJ2-7; 14 nucleotides align to TRBD2. This sequence originates from a man aged 45 to 65 with active COVID-19. The sequenced material came from peripheral blood. The CDR3 reads CASSPQSLPGTSGSWEQYF. The CDR3 bases are TGCGCCAGCAGCCCCCAGTCGCTCCCCGGGACTAGCGGGAGTTGGGAGCAGTACTTC.